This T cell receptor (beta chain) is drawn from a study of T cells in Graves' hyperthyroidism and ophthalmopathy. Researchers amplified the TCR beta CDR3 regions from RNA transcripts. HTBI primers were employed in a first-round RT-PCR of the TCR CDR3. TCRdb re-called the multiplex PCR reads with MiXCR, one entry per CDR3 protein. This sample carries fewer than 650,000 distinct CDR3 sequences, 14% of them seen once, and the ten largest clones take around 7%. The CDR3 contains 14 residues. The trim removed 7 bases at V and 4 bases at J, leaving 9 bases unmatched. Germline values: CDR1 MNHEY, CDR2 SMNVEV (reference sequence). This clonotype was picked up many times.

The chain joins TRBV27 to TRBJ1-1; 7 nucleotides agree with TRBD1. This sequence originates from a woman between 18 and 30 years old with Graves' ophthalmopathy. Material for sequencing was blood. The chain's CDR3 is CASTLYSGGTEAFF. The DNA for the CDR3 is TGTGCCAGCACCCTTTACTCAGGGGGCACTGAAGCTTTCTTT.